The clone carrying this TCR beta chain was observed many times. Its antigen is unknown. One end of the junction is discordant with germline, which a read error may explain. Other DNA sequences of this sample code for an identical CDR3. The table came from immunoSEQ multiplex PCR; TCRdb's copy has only in-frame clones and leaves some out. The sample holds around 88,000 clones; 80% to 85% are singletons and the top ten take 15% to 20%. The CDR3 runs to 15 residues. Germline values: CDR1 SNHLY, CDR2 FYNNEI. The source of the sample is a study of graft-versus-host responses after intestinal transplantation.

The chain links TRBV2 to TRBJ2-5; 9 positions match TRBD2. The sequence came from a human donor who received an intestinal transplant. This specimen consisted of unstimulated CD8+ T cells sorted from spleen or lymph node cells, obtained before intestinal transplant. CDR3 sequence reads: CARSDGGGAGETQYF. The CDR3 region has the DNA TGTGCCCGCAGTGACGGCGGGGGGGCGGGAGAGACCCAGTACTTC.